The present T cell receptor (beta chain) was sequenced within a study of blood T cell repertoires in COVID-19. This clone was counted only a few times. The CDR3 is 15 residues long. The germline CDR1 and CDR2 sequences are SGHAT and FQNNGV. V lost 6 bases to trimming and J lost 7 bases; unmatched junction nucleotides: 15. The repertoire was sequenced with immunoSEQ multiplex PCR; TCRdb's copy has only in-frame clones and lacks some. The data hold about 400,000 clones, with about nine tenths observed a single time. The clonotype was recovered from a woman in her thirties who had recovered from COVID-19. The V gene is TRBV11-2, the J gene TRBJ2-7; 7 nucleotides line up with TRBD1. Sequencing used PBMCs or T cells enriched from blood (not recorded which). CDR3 amino acids: CASRGPRTGPFEQYF. DNA for the CDR3: TGTGCCAGCAGAGGCCCTAGGACAGGCCCTTTTGAGCAGTACTTC. Based on the CDR3 plus reference TRBV11-2 and TRBJ2-7, the full variable domain is EAGVAQSPRYKIIEKRQSVAFWCNPISGHATLYWYQQILGQGPKLLIQFQNNGVVDDSQLPKDRFSAERLKGVDSTLKIQPAKLEDSAVYLCASRGPRTGPFEQYFGPGTRLTVT.